This is a list of T cell receptor beta chains from one sample in a study of T cells in Graves' hyperthyroidism and ophthalmopathy. TCRdb independently ran MiXCR on the multiplex PCR reads; one entry per CDR3 protein. Among hundreds of thousands of distinct CDR3 sequences, about 15% were seen once, and the ten largest hold roughly 10%. The sample was blood. Receptors were obtained from a woman under 30 with Graves' hyperthyroidism. The CDR3 runs from the conserved cysteine through the conserved F or W. The D gene is left open where the match is weak. For some rows the clone size is stated as once, few or many, or as a class when expanded; others skip it.

TRBV30	.	TRBJ1-5	many	TGTGCCTGGAGTTCAGGGGAGGGTCAGCCCCAGCATTTT	CAWSSGEGQPQHF
TRBV5-1	TRBD2	TRBJ2-1	many	TGTGCCAGCAGCTTGGCTAGCGGGCACAATGAGCAGTTCTTC	CASSLASGHNEQFF
TRBV20-1	.	TRBJ2-1	.	TGCAGTGCTGTCCGTAAATACAATGAGCAGTTCTTC	CSAVRKYNEQFF
TRBV27	TRBD1	TRBJ1-4	few	TGTGCCAGCAGTTTGGCATCCCTACAGGGGCCGACGGAAAAACTGTTTTTT	CASSLASLQGPTEKLFF
TRBV6-1	TRBD1	TRBJ2-7	.	TGTGCCAGCAGTACGACAGGGTTCTACTACGAGCAGTACTTC	CASSTTGFYYEQYF
TRBV19	.	TRBJ2-3	.	TGTGCCATATCACCAACTAGCACAGATACGCAGTATTTT	CAISPTSTDTQYF
TRBV7-2	TRBD2	TRBJ2-3	many	TGTGCCAGCAGTTTAGCGGGACCCACAGATACGCAGTATTTT	CASSLAGPTDTQYF
TRBV5-4	.	TRBJ1-2	.	TGTGCCAGCAGCTTCTGGGGGGCCGAGGGCTATGGCTACACCTTC	CASSFWGAEGYGYTF
TRBV7-9	TRBD2	TRBJ2-7	few	TGTGCCAGCAGCCGACTAGCGGGAATGGACGAGCAGTACTTC	CASSRLAGMDEQYF
TRBV20-1	.	TRBJ1-2	many	TGCAGTGCTTCCGCAGCTAACTATGGCTACACCTTC	CSASAANYGYTF
TRBV29-1	TRBD1	TRBJ1-2	many	TGCAGCGTAGCATCGGGACAGAGGGGCTACACCTTC	CSVASGQRGYTF